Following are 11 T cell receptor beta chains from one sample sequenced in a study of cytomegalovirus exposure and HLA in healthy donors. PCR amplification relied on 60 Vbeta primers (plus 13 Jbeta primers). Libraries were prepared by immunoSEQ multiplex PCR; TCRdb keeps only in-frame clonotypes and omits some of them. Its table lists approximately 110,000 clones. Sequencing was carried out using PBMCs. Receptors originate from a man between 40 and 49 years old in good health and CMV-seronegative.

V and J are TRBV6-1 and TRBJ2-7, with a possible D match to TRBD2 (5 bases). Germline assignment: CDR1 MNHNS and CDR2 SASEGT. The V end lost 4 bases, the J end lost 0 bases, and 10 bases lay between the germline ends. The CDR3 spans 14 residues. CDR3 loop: CASSAGVHSYEQYF. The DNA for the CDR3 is TGTGCCAGCAGTGCCGGGGTTCACTCCTACGAGCAGTACTTC.

The CDR3 region has the DNA TGTGCCAGCAGCTTAAAATTGTGGGAGGGCCCCACAGATACGCAGTATTTT. Amino acids: CASSLKLWEGPTDTQYF. The chain joins TRBV11-1 to TRBJ2-3; 7 nucleotides agree with TRBD2. The CDR3 runs to 17 residues. Germline V gene sequence: CDR1 SGHAT, CDR2 FQDESV (reference sequence). V lost 2 bases to trimming and J lost 2 bases; unmatched junction nucleotides: 10.

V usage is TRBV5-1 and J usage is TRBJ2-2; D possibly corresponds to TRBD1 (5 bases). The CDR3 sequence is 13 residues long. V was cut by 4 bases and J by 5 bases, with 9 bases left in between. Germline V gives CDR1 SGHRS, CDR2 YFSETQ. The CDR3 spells CASSTTATGELFF. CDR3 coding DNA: TGCGCCAGCAGCACGACAGCTACCGGGGAGCTGTTTTTT. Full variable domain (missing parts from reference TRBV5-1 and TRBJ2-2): KAGVTQTPRYLIKTRGQQVTLSCSPISGHRSVSWYQQTPGQGLQFLFEYFSETQRNKGNFPGRFSGRQFSNSRSEMNVSTLELGDSALYLCASSTTATGELFFGEGSRLTVL.

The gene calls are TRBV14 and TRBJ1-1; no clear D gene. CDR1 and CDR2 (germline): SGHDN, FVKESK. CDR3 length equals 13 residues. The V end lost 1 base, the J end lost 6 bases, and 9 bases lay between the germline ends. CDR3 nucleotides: TGTGCCAGCAGCCAAGGCAGAGGCGCTGAAGCTTTCTTT. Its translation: CASSQGRGAEAFF.

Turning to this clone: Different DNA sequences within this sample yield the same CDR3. The CDR3 sequence: CASSQGPNSNQPQHF. The DNA for the CDR3 is TGCGCCAGCAGCCAAGGGCCCAATAGCAATCAGCCCCAGCATTTT. The V and J genes are TRBV4-1 and TRBJ1-5, with D uncertain. The V gene lost 1 base and the J gene lost 0 bases, with 7 bases spanning the gap. Germline CDR1 reads MGHRA; CDR2 reads YSYEKL. The CDR3 runs 15 residues.

The CDR3 here is CASSLQASGANVLTF. CDR3 coding DNA: TGTGCCAGCAGTTTACAGGCCTCTGGGGCCAACGTCCTGACTTTC. The rearrangement links TRBV27 to TRBJ2-6; D gene uncertain. The germline gives CDR1 MNHEY, CDR2 SMNVEV (reference sequence). CDR3 length: 15 residues. The V gene lost 2 bases and the J gene lost 0 bases, with 5 bases spanning the gap.

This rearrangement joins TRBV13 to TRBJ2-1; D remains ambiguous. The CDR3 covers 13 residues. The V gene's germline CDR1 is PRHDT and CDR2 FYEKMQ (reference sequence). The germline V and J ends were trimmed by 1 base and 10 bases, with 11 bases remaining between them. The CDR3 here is CASSLALLGEQFF. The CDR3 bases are TGTGCCAGCAGCTTAGCCCTCTTGGGCGAGCAGTTCTTC.

The CDR3 DNA is TGCGCCAGCAGCCCCGAGGTACGACCTACTCGCGGCACAGATACGCAGTATTTT. Translated: CASSPEVRPTRGTDTQYF. The rearrangement joins TRBV4-1 to TRBJ2-3; D remains unclear. V lost 4 bases to trimming and J lost 1 base, with 21 bases between them. Germline CDR1 is MGHRA and CDR2 is YSYEKL. The CDR3 has 18 residues.

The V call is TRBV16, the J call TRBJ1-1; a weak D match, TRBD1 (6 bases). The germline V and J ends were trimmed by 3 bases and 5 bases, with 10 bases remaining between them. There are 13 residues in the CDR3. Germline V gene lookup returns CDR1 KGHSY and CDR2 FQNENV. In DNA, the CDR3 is TGTGCCAGCAGCCACTCAAGGGGGACTGAAGCTTTCTTT. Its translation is CASSHSRGTEAFF.

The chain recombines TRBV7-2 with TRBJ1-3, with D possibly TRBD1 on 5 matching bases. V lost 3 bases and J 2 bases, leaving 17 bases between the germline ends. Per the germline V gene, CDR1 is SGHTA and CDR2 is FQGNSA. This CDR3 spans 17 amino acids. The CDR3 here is CASSLASGGSPGNTIYF. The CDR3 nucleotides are TGTGCCAGCAGCTTGGCCTCTGGGGGGTCCCCTGGAAACACCATATATTTT. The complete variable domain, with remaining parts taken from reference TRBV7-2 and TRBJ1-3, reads GAGVSQSPSNKVTEKGKDVELRCDPISGHTALYWYRQSLGQGLEFLIYFQGNSAPDKSGLPSDRFSAERTGGSVSTLTIQRTQQEDSAVYLCASSLASGGSPGNTIYFGEGSWLTVV.

The DNA of the CDR3 is TGTGCCACCAGCAGAGGTGCGGCGAACACCGGGGAGCTGTTTTTT. Translating it yields CATSRGAANTGELFF. J is TRBJ2-2 and V is TRBV15; D remains ambiguous. CDR3 length: 15 residues. The V and J ends lost 1 base and 0 bases respectively, with 6 bases between them. Germline CDR1 and CDR2: LNHNV and YYDKDF (reference sequence).